The next 23 T cell receptor beta chains were all read from a single sample in a study of blood T cell repertoires in COVID-19. Some clones are missing from TCRdb's copy, which holds only in-frame ones; the method was immunoSEQ multiplex PCR. Of approximately 500,000 clones in the sample, 85% to 90% are singletons; the top ten hold 7.5% to 9.5%. The sequenced material came from peripheral blood. The receptors were sampled from a woman aged 45-65 years with COVID-19, enrolled during active disease.

The CDR3 protein is CATSDYGGGANEQFF. The CDR3 nucleotides read TGTGCCACCAGTGATTATGGCGGGGGGGCAAATGAGCAGTTCTTC. The rearrangement uses TRBV24-1 and TRBJ2-1; 9 nucleotides agree with TRBD2. Germline V gene data show CDR1 as KGHDR and CDR2 as SFDVKD. The CDR3 length is 15 residues. The ends lost 2 bases at V and 7 bases at J; junction bases unmatched: 5.

In this sample, this clone turned up a few times. The rearrangement links TRBV27 to TRBJ2-3; D might be TRBD2 (6 bases). V was clipped by 5 bases and J by 1 base, with 13 bases between them. CDR1 and CDR2 (germline): MNHEY, SMNVEV (reference sequence). The CDR3 sequence is 15 residues long. CDR3 in DNA: TGTGCCAGCAGTCCCTTGGGGGGACGCACAGATACGCAGTATTTT. Translated: CASSPLGGRTDTQYF.

The chain joins TRBV3-1 (or the pseudogene TRBV3-2) to TRBJ2-1, with D possibly TRBD2 on 6 matching bases. The CDR3 has 16 residues. Germline V lookup: CDR1 LGHDT, CDR2 YNNKEL (reference sequence). With 4 bases removed from V and 8 bases from J, the gap between germline ends came to 21 bases. The CDR3 bases are TGTGCCAGCAGCCGTGACCGGGACTCTCGTATGGATGAGCAGTTCTTC. As protein: CASSRDRDSRMDEQFF.

The rearrangement joins TRBV25-1 to TRBJ2-5; 7 positions match TRBD1. Unmatched junction bases numbered 2, after V lost 1 base and J lost 0 bases. There are 15 residues in the CDR3. CDR1 and CDR2 (germline): MGHDK, SYGVNS. CDR3 sequence reads: CASSEFDRDQETQYF. The CDR3 nucleotides read TGTGCCAGCAGTGAATTCGACAGGGACCAAGAGACCCAGTACTTC.

J is TRBJ2-2 and V is TRBV4-1, with TRBD2 identical over 8 bases. The CDR3 runs to 16 residues. Trimming cost V 4 bases and J 1 base; bases outside gene matches: 5. Per germline, CDR1 MGHRA and CDR2 YSYEKL. CDR3: CASSPEAGGNTGELFF. The CDR3 nucleotides read TGCGCCAGCAGCCCCGAGGCGGGGGGGAACACCGGGGAGCTGTTTTTT.

The genes are TRBV5-1 and TRBJ2-7; 12 bases line up with TRBD1. Germline V gene sequence: CDR1 SGHRS, CDR2 YFSETQ. Trimming cost V 1 base and J 1 base; bases outside gene matches: 9. The CDR3 totals 18 residues. CDR3 DNA: TGCGCCAGCAGCTTGCGGGACAGGGGGCCTACCTTGTCCTACGAGCAGTACTTC. Protein product: CASSLRDRGPTLSYEQYF.

The chain recombines TRBV12-3 or TRBV12-4 with TRBJ1-1; 8 bases map to TRBD1. CDR3 length equals 12 residues. Trimming took 1 base from V and 9 from J; bases not matched to a gene: 1. This CDR3 reads CASSLGRGQAFF. CDR3 DNA: TGTGCCAGCAGTTTAGGCAGGGGGCAAGCTTTCTTT.

The rearrangement joins TRBV20-1 to TRBJ2-3, with 7 bases identical to TRBD1. Germline V gene lookup returns CDR1 DFQATT and CDR2 SNEGSKA (reference sequence). The trim removed 3 bases at V and 4 bases at J, leaving 1 base unmatched. This CDR3 has 12 amino acids. CDR3 nucleotide sequence: TGCAGTGCTAGTCAGGGGGCAGATACGCAGTATTTT. This translates into CSASQGADTQYF.

This rearrangement joins TRBV19 to TRBJ2-4; 10 positions match TRBD1. V was pared by 4 bases and J by 0 bases, with 3 bases of the junction left unmatched. CDR1 is LNHDA and CDR2 is SQIVND in the germline V gene (reference sequence). This CDR3 contains 16 residues. The CDR3 DNA reads as TGTGCCAGTAGTAGGGGACAGGGGAAAGCCAAAAACATTCAGTACTTC. Translation gives CASSRGQGKAKNIQYF.

The sample holds one count of this clone. The V gene is TRBV19, the J gene TRBJ2-2, with 7 bases lining up with TRBD2. The junction had 9 bases not matched to a gene; V was cut back by 7 bases and J by 4 bases. CDR3 length: 15 residues. The germline CDR1 and CDR2 sequences are LNHDA and SQIVND (reference sequence). The CDR3 reads CASKILAGVTGELFF. CDR3 bases: TGTGCCAGTAAGATCCTGGCGGGGGTCACCGGGGAGCTGTTTTTT.

V usage is TRBV4-1 and J usage is TRBJ2-2; D perhaps matches TRBD2 (5 bases). In germline, CDR1 is MGHRA, CDR2 YSYEKL. The CDR3 runs to 16 residues. With 4 bases removed from V and 7 bases from J, the gap between germline ends came to 19 bases. CDR3 region: CASSLSSPLRGGELFF. The CDR3, as DNA: TGCGCCAGCAGCCTCAGTTCCCCCCTACGGGGCGGGGAGCTGTTTTTT.

The table lists this clone with a count of one. The chain combines TRBV10-3 with TRBJ1-1; perhaps TRBD1 as D (5 bases). Germline loops: CDR1 ENHRY, CDR2 SYGVKD. V was trimmed by 2 bases and J by 1 base, leaving 11 bases between them. The CDR3 covers 15 residues. The CDR3 DNA reads as TGTGCCATCAGTGAGACGGGGGGGGAGAACACTGAAGCTTTCTTT. As protein: CAISETGGENTEAFF.

V gene TRBV6-5 combines with J gene TRBJ2-1, with 8 nucleotides matching TRBD1. CDR1 and CDR2 from the germline V gene are MNHEY and SVGAGI. V was pared by 8 bases and J by 2 bases, with 5 bases of the junction left unmatched. This CDR3 has 14 residues. CDR3 coding DNA: TGTGCCAGCGGGGACAGGAATGCCTACAATGAGCAGTTCTTC. It translates to CASGDRNAYNEQFF.

This clone was recorded once. The chain couples TRBV18 to TRBJ1-4; 8 nucleotides line up with TRBD1. The CDR3 is made up of 15 amino acids. Germline V gene lookup returns CDR1 KGHSH and CDR2 LQKENI. V lost 3 bases to trimming and J lost 8 bases; unmatched junction nucleotides: 8. The CDR3: CASSPTQGAWEKLFF. The CDR3 nucleotides read TGTGCCAGCTCACCGACGCAGGGGGCTTGGGAAAAACTGTTTTTT.

This chain uses TRBV2 with TRBJ1-5; 11 bases are a match to TRBD1. This CDR3 contains 15 residues. V was pared by 5 bases and J by 1 base, with 1 base of the junction left unmatched. In germline, CDR1 is SNHLY, CDR2 FYNNEI. CDR3 in amino acids: CASSWDRGSNQPQHF. The CDR3 nucleotides read TGTGCCAGCAGTTGGGACAGGGGGAGCAATCAGCCCCAGCATTTT.

J is TRBJ2-3 and V is TRBV19, with a possible D match to TRBD1 (5 bases). Deletions cut 7 bases from V and 0 bases from J, with 14 bases between. Germline V CDR1 and CDR2: LNHDA, SQIVND (reference sequence). This CDR3 comprises 15 residues. CDR3 amino acids: CASIEGAASTDTQYF. CDR3 coding DNA: TGTGCCAGTATTGAAGGGGCAGCTAGCACAGATACGCAGTATTTT.

The rearrangement links TRBV2 to TRBJ1-6, with D maybe TRBD1 (5 bases). Trimming took 10 bases from V and 7 from J, leaving 14 bases between them. The germline gives CDR1 SNHLY, CDR2 FYNNEI. The CDR3 loop spans 13 amino acids. The CDR3 nucleotides are TGTGCCACCCGGGGGGGGTTAAATTCACCCCTCCACTTT. Protein product: CATRGGLNSPLHF.

The chain has TRBV27 and TRBJ1-1; 7 nucleotides agree with TRBD1. This CDR3 has 15 amino acids. V shed 1 base and J 2 bases; nucleotides not matched to a gene: 4. Germline assignment: CDR1 MNHEY and CDR2 SMNVEV (reference sequence). The CDR3 DNA sequence: TGTGCCAGCAGTTTATATGGGACAGTTAACACTGAAGCTTTCTTT. Protein sequence: CASSLYGTVNTEAFF.

The chain is built from TRBV6-2 or TRBV6-3 and TRBJ2-1, with D tentatively TRBD2 (6 bases). Germline assignment: CDR1 MNHEY and CDR2 SVGEGT. The CDR3 sequence is 15 residues long. V gave up 2 bases and J gave up 6 bases, with 14 bases separating them. CDR3 nucleotide sequence: TGTGCCAGCAGTTACGGGGCGGGGCCCTTCAATGAGCAGTTCTTC. Residues: CASSYGAGPFNEQFF.

The V and J genes are TRBV9 and TRBJ1-1; tentative D call: TRBD1 (5 bases). This CDR3 has 16 residues. The V end was cut by 0 bases, the J end by 5 bases, with 17 bases between. Germline CDR1 SGDLS, CDR2 YYNGEE. The CDR3 DNA reads as TGTGCCAGCAGCGTAGGTGACACCGGGGGGGGAACTGAAGCTTTCTTT. The encoded protein is CASSVGDTGGGTEAFF.

The CDR3 sequence: CASSQDYGNTEAFF. The DNA for the CDR3 is TGTGCCAGCAGCCAAGATTACGGGAACACTGAAGCTTTCTTT. The chain is built from TRBV3-1 (or the pseudogene TRBV3-2) and TRBJ1-1; unclear D gene. The CDR3 sequence is 14 residues long. CDR1 and CDR2 from the germline V gene are LGHDT and YNNKEL (reference sequence). The ends were cut back, 0 bases at V and 1 base at J, with 6 bases in the middle.

The chain combines TRBV5-1 with TRBJ1-1; D possibly corresponds to TRBD1 (5 bases). Trimming cost V 4 bases and J 0 bases, with 25 bases left between them. Germline V gives CDR1 SGHRS, CDR2 YFSETQ. This CDR3 has 19 residues. This CDR3 reads CASSVPNDKSGIMNTEAFF. The DNA for the CDR3 is TGCGCCAGCAGCGTCCCCAATGACAAGTCAGGGATTATGAACACTGAAGCTTTCTTT. Variable domain in full (rest from reference TRBV5-1 and TRBJ1-1): KAGVTQTPRYLIKTRGQQVTLSCSPISGHRSVSWYQQTPGQGLQFLFEYFSETQRNKGNFPGRFSGRQFSNSRSEMNVSTLELGDSALYLCASSVPNDKSGIMNTEAFFGQGTRLTVV.

A word on this clone: One junction end does not reproduce the germline sequence, and a read error may be involved. V and J are TRBV9 and TRBJ1-5, with D unclear. CDR1 and CDR2 from the germline V gene are SGDLS and YYNGEE. This CDR3 comprises 14 residues. The DNA for the CDR3 is TGTGCCAGCAGCGTAGTCCCTAGCGATCAGCCCCAGCATTTT. As protein: CASSVVPSDQPQHF.